This T cell receptor (beta chain) comes out of a study of cytomegalovirus exposure and HLA in healthy donors. Whole-study results and caveats: While the bulk of TCR sequences proved rare, some public TCRs turned up in many donors. Cytomegalovirus-associated TCR beta chains were listed, numbering around 150.

This clone came up once. The antigen is not known. Libraries were prepared by immunoSEQ multiplex PCR; TCRdb keeps only in-frame clonotypes and omits some of them. The sample gives about 76,000 clones, about 95% of which show up once; about 2.1% is in the top ten. This CDR3 is 12 amino acids long. The approximately 120-subject validation cohort, separate from the approximately 670-subject first cohort, included the donors. J is TRBJ2-7 and V is TRBV1; TRBD1, the table's D call, lacks a check against the DNA. TRBV1 constitutes a pseudogene. The sequence was obtained from a woman in her late teens or twenties in good health and CMV-seropositive. Sequencing used PBMCs. Here the CDR3 reads CTSSLSSYEQYF. DNA of the CDR3: TGCACCAGCAGCCTCAGCTCCTACGAGCAGTACTTC.